This T cell receptor beta chain was retrieved from a study of cytomegalovirus exposure and HLA in healthy donors. With respect to this clone: As yet, its antigen is unknown.

The CDR3 is 16 amino acids. CDR1 and CDR2 from the germline V gene are LGHNT and FRNRAP. V trimming: 5 bases; J trimming: 2 bases; junction bases outside the gene matches: 7. Profiled with immunoSEQ multiplex PCR; TCRdb holds only in-frame clones, not every one. The table lists some 140,000 clones, roughly four fifths of them singletons. Findings and limits, study-wide: The study recorded about 150 TCR beta chains that were cytomegalovirus-associated.

The receptor was derived from a woman in her thirties in good health and CMV-seronegative. Sequenced input: PBMCs. V usage is TRBV12-5 and J usage is TRBJ2-2; 8 nucleotides align to TRBD1. CDR3 residues: CASGGDRGDNTGELFF. Here the CDR3 DNA reads TGTGCTAGTGGTGGCGACAGGGGAGATAACACCGGGGAGCTGTTTTTT.